What follows are 10 T cell receptor beta chains derived from one specimen sequenced in a study of blood T cell repertoires in COVID-19. Sequencing used immunoSEQ multiplex PCR; TCRdb keeps in-frame clones, though not all of them. This table has about 150,000 clones, around nine tenths appearing once. Sequenced input: peripheral blood. These receptors were obtained from a human donor in a cohort sampled during active COVID-19.

This clone was seen more than once but under ten times. The rearrangement joins TRBV7-3 to TRBJ1-3; 8 nucleotides line up with TRBD1. The germline V gene encodes CDR1 SGHTA and CDR2 FQGTGA. V lost 5 bases, J lost 8 bases, and 8 bases stayed unmatched. The CDR3 is 14 amino acids. Written as DNA, the CDR3 is TGTGCCAGCAGCCCGGGACAGGAGGTGGACACCATATATTTT. It yields the protein CASSPGQEVDTIYF.

The chain couples TRBV9 to TRBJ1-2, with D hard to call. The length of the CDR3 is 14 residues. Germline V gives CDR1 SGDLS, CDR2 YYNGEE. The V end was cut by 0 bases, the J end by 8 bases, with 14 bases between. CDR3 protein: CASSVVTTDSGYTF. DNA of the CDR3: TGTGCCAGCAGCGTAGTGACGACCGACTCCGGCTACACCTTC.

The J gene is TRBJ2-3, the V gene TRBV20-1, with D perhaps TRBD1 (5 bases). CDR1 DFQATT and CDR2 SNEGSKA come from the germline V gene (reference sequence). Trimming removed 3 bases from V and 5 bases from J, with 18 bases in between. The CDR3 is 15 amino acids. CDR3 in amino acids: CSASGLVPREDTQYF. The CDR3 coding sequence is TGCAGTGCTAGTGGGCTAGTCCCCAGGGAAGATACGCAGTATTTT.

The chain couples TRBV9 to TRBJ1-3; tentatively, D is TRBD1 (6 bases). Germline V gene data show CDR1 as SGDLS and CDR2 as YYNGEE. The CDR3 runs to 17 residues. Deletions cut 3 bases from V and 0 bases from J, with 16 bases between. The CDR3 protein is CASSGRQDSLSGNTIYF. CDR3 DNA sequence: TGTGCCAGCAGCGGAAGACAGGACAGCCTCTCTGGAAACACCATATATTTT.

The rearrangement links TRBV6-5 to TRBJ1-4; 8 positions agree with TRBD1. CDR3 length: 15 residues. V lost 2 bases to trimming and J lost 2 bases; unmatched junction nucleotides: 1. Per germline, CDR1 MNHEY and CDR2 SVGAGI. The DNA of the CDR3 is TGTGCCAGCAGTTACAACAGGGGGACTAATGAAAAACTGTTTTTT. Amino acids: CASSYNRGTNEKLFF.

This clone has just a few counts. This chain uses TRBV30 with TRBJ2-1; no reliable D call. The CDR3 contains 14 residues. V lost 0 bases to trimming and J lost 3 bases, with 9 bases between them. From germline, CDR1 is GTSNPN and CDR2 SVGIG (reference sequence). The CDR3 DNA is TGTGCCTGGAGTGTACGGTCTGACTACAATGAGCAGTTCTTC. Translation gives CAWSVRSDYNEQFF.

J is TRBJ2-2 and V is TRBV27, with 10 positions matching TRBD1. CDR3 length: 14 amino acids. Germline CDR1 reads MNHEY; CDR2 reads SMNVEV (reference sequence). The V segment lost 7 bases and the J segment 3 bases; nucleotides outside the gene matches: 2. This CDR3 is CASTGQGDTGELFF. In nucleotides, the CDR3 is TGTGCCAGCACTGGACAGGGGGACACCGGGGAGCTGTTTTTT.

The genes are TRBV11-3 and TRBJ2-1; 9 bases are a match to TRBD2. Losses at the gene ends were 0 bases for V and 7 bases for J; bases not matched to a gene: 4. Germline assignment: CDR1 SGHNT and CDR2 YENEEA. This CDR3 comprises 15 residues. CDR3 amino acids: CASSLDPSGVNEQFF. CDR3 nucleotides: TGTGCCAGCAGCTTAGACCCTAGCGGGGTTAATGAGCAGTTCTTC.

The count of this clone is one. This chain connects TRBV30 to TRBJ1-2; D not resolved. The CDR3 is 13 amino acids. V lost 4 bases to trimming and J lost 1 base, with 10 bases between them. CDR1 is GTSNPN and CDR2 is SVGIG in the germline V gene (reference sequence). The CDR3 DNA is TGTGCCTGGAAAGATAGTAGTAACTATGGCTACACCTTC. Translation: CAWKDSSNYGYTF.

The genes are TRBV18 and TRBJ1-1; 8 bases match TRBD1. Trimming cost V 3 bases and J 6 bases; bases outside gene matches: 9. The CDR3 totals 15 residues. Germline-derived CDR1 and CDR2 are KGHSH and LQKENI. The chain's CDR3 is CASSPRMTGVAEAFF. In DNA form, the CDR3 reads TGTGCCAGCTCACCCCGGATGACAGGGGTGGCTGAAGCTTTCTTT.